These 27 T cell receptor beta chains were sequenced from one sample in a study of blood T cell repertoires in COVID-19. Repertoires were generated with immunoSEQ multiplex PCR, while TCRdb's copy carries only in-frame clones and drops some. The repertoire holds some 120,000 clones, roughly 80% seen once, with over 9% in the top ten. Input material: peripheral blood. These receptor sequences come from a woman aged 55 to 70 with acute or convalescent COVID-19.

The chain employs TRBV6-5 and TRBJ2-7; 7 bases map to TRBD1. The CDR3 runs to 15 residues. The V gene's germline CDR1 is MNHEY and CDR2 SVGAGI. J lost 2 bases, V lost 8 bases, and 12 bases had no gene match. CDR3 protein: CASRDRYTSAYEQYF. The CDR3 region has the DNA TGTGCCAGCCGGGACAGATATACCTCGGCCTACGAGCAGTACTTC.

The chain joins TRBV20-1 to TRBJ1-1; no reliable D call. The CDR3 covers 14 residues. Germline V CDR1 and CDR2: DFQATT, SNEGSKA (reference sequence). The V gene lost 3 bases and the J gene lost 0 bases, with 11 bases spanning the gap. The CDR3 DNA reads as TGCAGTGCTAGTACCCAGTTCATGAACACTGAAGCTTTCTTT. Translated, it gives CSASTQFMNTEAFF.

The chain links TRBV30 to TRBJ1-3; the D is unclear. The V end lost 5 bases, the J end lost 0 bases, and 14 bases lay between the germline ends. CDR1 is GTSNPN and CDR2 is SVGIG in the germline V gene (reference sequence). The CDR3 has 15 amino acids. CDR3: CAWHLVTGSGNTIYF. CDR3 sequence (DNA): TGTGCCTGGCATCTAGTAACGGGCTCTGGAAACACCATATATTTT. Together with reference TRBV30 and TRBJ1-3, the CDR3 gives the full variable domain: SQTIHQWPATLVQPVGSPLSLECTVEGTSNPNLYWYRQAAGRGLQLLFYSVGIGQISSEVPQNLSASRPQDRQFILSSKKLLLSDSGFYLCAWHLVTGSGNTIYFGEGSWLTVV.

The gene calls are TRBV5-6 and TRBJ1-1, with 10 bases fitting TRBD1. The J segment lost 0 bases and the V segment lost 3 bases, leaving 5 bases of the junction unmatched. CDR1 SGHDT and CDR2 YYEEEE come from the germline V gene. There are 16 residues in the CDR3. This CDR3 reads CASSWDRGWMNTEAFF. Written as DNA, the CDR3 is TGTGCCAGCAGCTGGGACAGGGGTTGGATGAACACTGAAGCTTTCTTT.

This clone was picked up a small number of times. The CDR3 reads CASSPFAVNTGELFF. CDR3 nucleotides: TGCGCCAGCAGCCCGTTTGCGGTGAACACCGGGGAGCTGTTTTTT. The chain is built from TRBV5-1 and TRBJ2-2; no clear D. CDR3 length: 15 residues. CDR1 and CDR2 (germline): SGHRS, YFSETQ. Between the trimmed V and J ends, which lost 4 bases and 1 base, there was a span of 11 bases.

This sequence joins TRBV19 and TRBJ1-5; D is ambiguous. Germline values: CDR1 LNHDA, CDR2 SQIVND (reference sequence). The V and J ends lost 2 bases and 4 bases respectively, with 3 bases between them. The CDR3 extends over 12 amino acids. CDR3 amino acids: CASSIPNQPQHF. The CDR3 region has the DNA TGTGCCAGTAGTATACCGAATCAGCCCCAGCATTTT.

The chain recombines TRBV30 with TRBJ1-4; D is unresolved. The V gene's germline CDR1 is GTSNPN and CDR2 SVGIG (reference sequence). V gave up 2 bases and J gave up 0 bases, with 7 bases separating them. This CDR3 is 14 amino acids long. CDR3: CAWSRDATNEKLFF. In DNA, the CDR3 is TGTGCCTGGAGTAGAGATGCAACTAATGAAAAACTGTTTTTT. The full variable domain, in which reference TRBV30 and TRBJ1-4 provide the parts outside the CDR3, is SQTIHQWPATLVQPVGSPLSLECTVEGTSNPNLYWYRQAAGRGLQLLFYSVGIGQISSEVPQNLSASRPQDRQFILSSKKLLLSDSGFYLCAWSRDATNEKLFFGSGTQLSVL.

The chain carries TRBV7-9 and TRBJ1-5; D remains ambiguous. The V end lost 1 base, the J end lost 6 bases, and 7 bases lay between the germline ends. Germline V CDR1 and CDR2: SEHNR, FQNEAQ (reference sequence). The CDR3 covers 13 residues. The CDR3 DNA follows: TGTGCCAGCAGCTTAGGGTTTAGTCAGCCCCAGCATTTT. Its protein is CASSLGFSQPQHF.

The rearrangement uses TRBV25-1 and TRBJ1-2, with 11 bases aligning to TRBD1. Germline V CDR1 and CDR2: MGHDK, SYGVNS. CDR3 size: 17 residues. The V segment lost 3 bases and the J segment 7 bases; nucleotides outside the gene matches: 13. Here the CDR3 reads CASSDQALGQGAIGYTF. The CDR3 DNA reads TGTGCCAGCAGTGATCAGGCCCTAGGACAGGGGGCGATTGGCTACACCTTC.

On this clone: The sample contains more than one DNA sequence encoding this CDR3. The J gene is TRBJ1-1, the V gene TRBV30, with unresolved D. V was cut by 0 bases and J by 5 bases, with 10 bases left in between. The germline V gene has CDR1 GTSNPN and CDR2 SVGIG (reference sequence). This CDR3 region has 13 residues. The DNA of the CDR3 is TGTGCCTGGAGTGTACAAGGGAGAACTGAAGCTTTCTTT. Protein: CAWSVQGRTEAFF.

The chain combines TRBV27 with TRBJ2-2; weak D call: TRBD2 (6 bases). V was cut by 0 bases and J by 4 bases, with 12 bases left in between. Germline V gene data show CDR1 as MNHEY and CDR2 as SMNVEV (reference sequence). The CDR3 extends over 16 amino acids. CDR3 region: CASSLSGGLATGELFF. CDR3 DNA: TGTGCCAGCAGTTTATCAGGAGGGCTGGCCACCGGGGAGCTGTTTTTT.

V usage is TRBV7-3 and J usage is TRBJ2-2; TRBD1 agrees at 12 bases. CDR3 length: 13 amino acids. Germline V CDR1 and CDR2: SGHTA, FQGTGA. Trimming cost V 4 bases and J 13 bases; bases outside gene matches: 4. Here the CDR3 DNA reads TGTGCCAGCAGCTCCGGGACAGGGGGCGTGCTGTTTTTT. It translates to CASSSGTGGVLFF. Full variable domain (remainder filled in from reference TRBV7-3 and TRBJ2-2): GAGVSQTPSNKVTEKGKYVELRCDPISGHTALYWYRQSLGQGPEFLIYFQGTGAADDSGLPNDRFFAVRPEGSVSTLKIQRTERGDSAVYLCASSSGTGGVLFFGEGSRLTVL.

In nucleotides, the CDR3 is TGTGCCAGTAGCCGAGACAGGAGATACGAGCAGTACTTC. It yields the protein CASSRDRRYEQYF. V gene TRBV19 combines with J gene TRBJ2-7; D might be TRBD1 (6 bases). Germline-derived CDR1 and CDR2 are LNHDA and SQIVND (reference sequence). CDR3 size: 13 residues. V was shortened by 6 bases and J by 4 bases, with 13 bases between the two germline ends.

This chain uses TRBV14 with TRBJ2-3; D is possibly TRBD2 (7 bases). The V and J ends lost 1 base and 10 bases respectively, with 12 bases between them. CDR3 size: 13 residues. CDR1 is SGHDN and CDR2 is FVKESK in the germline V gene. This chain's CDR3 is CASSQGGGRSQYF. In DNA, the CDR3 is TGTGCCAGCAGCCAAGGCGGGGGCAGGTCGCAGTATTTT. The entire variable domain, with the rest obtained from reference TRBV14 and TRBJ2-3, is as follows: EAGVTQFPSHSVIEKGQTVTLRCDPISGHDNLYWYRRVMGKEIKFLLHFVKESKQDESGMPNNRFLAERTGGTYSTLKVQPAELEDSGVYFCASSQGGGRSQYFGPGTRLTVL.

The V and J genes are TRBV4-1 and TRBJ1-2, with TRBD1 as a possible D gene (6 bases). The CDR3 runs 15 residues. Germline CDR1 is MGHRA and CDR2 is YSYEKL. V lost 2 bases, J lost 3 bases, and 13 bases lay in between. CDR3 coding DNA: TGCGCCAGCAGCCAAAACAGGGTTGGGTACTATGGCTACACCTTC. Amino acids: CASSQNRVGYYGYTF.

This clone was counted a few times. The chain has TRBV15 and TRBJ1-3; D unresolved. The germline V gene has CDR1 LNHNV and CDR2 YYDKDF (reference sequence). This CDR3 is built from 17 residues. Trimming left V 1 base short and J 0 bases short, with 13 bases between. The CDR3 coding sequence is TGTGCCACCAGCAGAGTAGGTTTGGGGAGCTCTGGAAACACCATATATTTT. It specifies CATSRVGLGSSGNTIYF.

This chain joins TRBV5-6 and TRBJ1-2, with D perhaps TRBD1 (6 bases). This CDR3 contains 15 residues. The germline V gene has CDR1 SGHDT and CDR2 YYEEEE. Between the trimmed V and J ends, which lost 0 bases and 2 bases, there was a span of 11 bases. As DNA, the CDR3 is TGTGCCAGCAGCTTGGTCGACAGGCTCAACTATGGCTACACCTTC. Translating gives CASSLVDRLNYGYTF.

The gene calls are TRBV4-2 and TRBJ1-2, with D perhaps TRBD1 (5 bases). The length of the CDR3 is 14 residues. Per germline, CDR1 LGHNA and CDR2 YNFKEQ. V was shortened by 4 bases and J by 8 bases, with 17 bases between the two germline ends. DNA for the CDR3: TGTGCCAGCAGCCGCGTCGGGGGTTCCCCGGGCTACACCTTC. This sequence encodes CASSRVGGSPGYTF.

The chain employs TRBV27 and TRBJ2-2; tentatively, D is TRBD1 (6 bases). The CDR3 totals 14 residues. The germline gives CDR1 MNHEY, CDR2 SMNVEV (reference sequence). V lost 6 bases, J lost 4 bases, and 12 bases lay in between. CDR3 in amino acids: CASRGGQTTGELFF. The CDR3 region has the DNA TGTGCCAGCAGAGGAGGACAGACCACCGGGGAGCTGTTTTTT.

V is TRBV3-1 (or the pseudogene TRBV3-2) and J is TRBJ2-5, with D tentatively TRBD2 (6 bases). The germline CDR1 and CDR2 sequences are LGHDT and YNNKEL (reference sequence). The CDR3 is 14 residues long. V was shortened by 2 bases and J by 1 base, with 8 bases between the two germline ends. In DNA form, the CDR3 reads TGTGCCAGCAGCCAAACGGGACTCCAAGAGACCCAGTACTTC. Protein product: CASSQTGLQETQYF.

This clone came up once. The chain is built from TRBV27 and TRBJ2-1; D remains ambiguous. Trimming stripped 6 bases from V and 2 bases from J, with 8 bases between. CDR3 length: 13 amino acids. The V gene's germline CDR1 is MNHEY and CDR2 SMNVEV (reference sequence). CDR3 sequence reads: CASSSDTYNEQFF. CDR3 nucleotide sequence: TGTGCCAGCAGCTCCGACACCTACAATGAGCAGTTCTTC.

The chain couples TRBV7-2 to TRBJ2-5, with a tentative D call TRBD1 (5 bases). This CDR3 is 15 amino acids long. Trimming left V 0 bases short and J 4 bases short, with 12 bases between. The V gene's germline CDR1 is SGHTA and CDR2 FQGNSA. For the CDR3, the DNA is TGTGCCAGCAGCTTAGCGACAGCGAGGCGAGAGACCCAGTACTTC. Its protein is CASSLATARRETQYF.

The chain uses TRBV2 and TRBJ1-5; no reliable D call. From germline, CDR1 is SNHLY and CDR2 FYNNEI. V was clipped by 2 bases and J by 9 bases, with 11 bases between them. The length of the CDR3 is 13 residues. The CDR3 DNA reads as TGTGCCAGCAGTGAACACCCCGAGGGGCCCCAGCATTTT. Its protein is CASSEHPEGPQHF. The variable domain in full, completed from reference TRBV2 and TRBJ1-5, reads EPEVTQTPSHQVTQMGQEVILRCVPISNHLYFYWYRQILGQKVEFLVSFYNNEISEKSEIFDDQFSVERPDGSNFTLKIRSTKLEDSAMYFCASSEHPEGPQHFGDGTRLSIL.

Remarks on this clone: Other DNA sequences within the sample encode an identical CDR3. V and J are TRBV19 and TRBJ1-3; 10 bases are shared with TRBD1. The CDR3 has 13 amino acids. Losses at the gene ends were 8 bases for V and 2 bases for J; bases not matched to a gene: 0. CDR1 and CDR2 from the germline V gene are LNHDA and SQIVND (reference sequence). The CDR3 loop reads CASGQGAGNTIYF. CDR3 DNA: TGTGCCAGTGGACAGGGGGCTGGAAACACCATATATTTT. Drawing the rest from reference TRBV19 and TRBJ1-3, the complete variable domain is DGGITQSPKYLFRKEGQNVTLSCEQNLNHDAMYWYRQDPGQGLRLIYYSQIVNDFQKGDIAEGYSVSREKKESFPLTVTSAQKNPTAFYLCASGQGAGNTIYFGEGSWLTVV.

The chain recombines TRBV19 with TRBJ1-2; TRBD1 matches at 7 bases. The V segment lost 6 bases and the J segment 4 bases; nucleotides outside the gene matches: 5. Germline CDR1 and CDR2: LNHDA and SQIVND (reference sequence). CDR3 length: 13 residues. The CDR3 protein is CASSRQGFYGYTF. The CDR3 DNA sequence: TGTGCCAGTAGCCGACAGGGCTTCTATGGCTACACCTTC.

V is TRBV3-1 (or the pseudogene TRBV3-2) and J is TRBJ1-1; no firm D call. CDR1 LGHDT and CDR2 YNNKEL come from the germline V gene (reference sequence). The CDR3 runs 13 residues. Trimming cost V 2 bases and J 6 bases, with 10 bases left between them. The CDR3 region is CASSQSEGAEAFF. Written as DNA, the CDR3 is TGTGCCAGCAGCCAATCAGAAGGAGCTGAAGCTTTCTTT.

The chain has TRBV2 and TRBJ1-1, with D possibly being TRBD1 (5 bases). Looked up from germline, CDR1 is SNHLY and CDR2 is FYNNEI. The CDR3 has 14 amino acids. Trimming removed 6 bases at V and 8 bases at J, with 19 bases between. The CDR3 protein is CASSRPVSGGEAFF. CDR3 coding DNA: TGTGCCAGCAGCCGACCAGTATCCGGGGGGGAAGCTTTCTTT.